The rows below give T cell receptor beta chains drawn from one sample of a study of tumor-infiltrating lymphocytes in primary liver carcinoma. TCRdb called the multiplex PCR reads again in MiXCR, with one record for every CDR3 protein. The sample records tens of thousands of distinct CDR3 sequences, roughly 69% being singletons. The source material was tumor-adjacent normal liver tissue. All receptors derive from a man aged 40-49 years with primary liver carcinoma and hepatitis B virus infection. Both conserved end residues are part of each CDR3. The D gene is left open where the match is weak. Clone size is stated in some rows and not others, as once, few, many or a class when expanded.

>15|NA|TRBJ2-7|TRBD1|TRBV4-2
CVSSERMGDSYEQYF
TGTGTCAGCAGCGAGAGGATGGGGGACAGCTACGAGCAGTACTTC
>15|few|TRBJ2-5|NA|TRBV7-9
CTSSPQRRDQETQYF
TGTACCAGCAGCCCCCAGAGGAGGGACCAAGAGACCCAGTACTTC
>15|NA|TRBJ2-7|TRBD1|TRBV4-2
CASSQGPQGNYGQYF
TGTGCCAGCAGCCAAGGGCCACAGGGGAACTACGGACAGTACTTC
>15|NA|TRBJ1-2|TRBD1|TRBV11-2
CASNYTGGSSPCYTF
TGTGCCAGCAACTATACAGGGGGCTCCTCCCCTTGTTACACCTTC
>16|medium-sized|TRBJ2-2|TRBD2|TRBV11-2
CASSLQPSGITGELFF
TGTGCCAGCAGCTTACAGCCTAGCGGGATCACCGGGGAGCTGTTTTTT
>16|NA|TRBJ2-2|TRBD2|TRBV11-2
CARSAPVVAGTGELLF
TGTGCTAGGAGCGCTCCCGTGGTAGCGGGCACCGGGGAGCTGCTTTTT
>16|NA|TRBJ2-7|NA|TRBV5-4
CANSKDGAPGDYEQYF
TGTGCCAACAGCAAAGACGGGGCTCCCGGTGACTACGAGCAGTACTTC
>15|many|TRBJ2-3|NA|TRBV5-4
CASSLGDYSSDTQYF
TGTGCCAGCAGCTTGGGTGACTATAGCAGCGATACGCAGTATTTT
>14|NA|TRBJ2-3|NA|TRBV5-5
CTSRWGMVADTQYF
TGTACCAGCCGCTGGGGAATGGTGGCAGATACGCAGTATTTT
>15|NA|TRBJ1-2|NA|TRBV11-2
CASRGLRTSRYGYTF
TGTGCCAGCCGCGGGTTAAGGACATCGCGCTATGGTTACACCTTC
>17|NA|TRBJ2-1|TRBD2|TRBV6-1
CASSGLAGGSSYNERFF
TGTGCCAGCAGTGGGCTAGCGGGGGGGAGCTCCTATAATGAGCGGTTCTTC
>14|once|TRBJ2-3|NA|TRBV11-2
CASSLGLYTDMQYF
TGTGCCAGCAGCTTAGGACTTTACACCGATATGCAGTACTTT
>13|NA|TRBJ2-5|NA|TRBV11-2
CASSFDIGDREYF
TGTGCCAGCAGCTTTGATATCGGGGACCGCGAATACTTC
>14|NA|TRBJ2-1|NA|TRBV6-2/TRBV6-3
CASCYGTYSREQFF
TGTGCCAGCTGTTACGGGACTTATAGCAGGGAACAGTTCTTC
>15|NA|TRBJ2-2|NA|TRBV6-5
CASSYSSVRPGELFF
TGTGCCAGCAGCTACAGCTCCGTCAGGCCCGGGGAGCTGTTTTTT
>16|NA|TRBJ2-3|NA|TRBV5-6
CASSPGRESDTDTQYF
TGTGCGAGTAGTCCGGGTCGAGAGTCGGACACAGATACGCAGTATTTT
>16|NA|TRBJ2-2|NA|TRBV9
CTNSVRRELGTGELFF
TGTACCAACAGCGTGCGACGGGAGTTAGGCACCGGGGAGCTGTTTTTT
>13|few|TRBJ2-7|TRBD1|TRBV29-1
CSGAQGDSYEQYF
TGCAGCGGGGCACAGGGGGACTCCTACGAGCAGTACTTC
>14|many|TRBJ2-5|TRBD2|TRBV11-2
CASSSASGSRTQYF
TGTGCCAGCAGCTCAGCTAGCGGGAGTAGGACCCAGTACTTC
>16|NA|TRBJ2-7|NA|TRBV4-1
CASSQDFAGSSYEQYF
TGCGCCAGCAGCCAAGACTTTGCCGGAAGCTCCTACGAGCAGTACTTC
>16|NA|TRBJ2-1|TRBD2|TRBV5-1
CASIVTGTSGGNEQFF
TGCGCCAGCATCGTTACCGGGACTAGCGGCGGGAATGAGCAGTTCTTC
>18|few|TRBJ2-6|NA|TRBV4-1
CASSQARTGRSGANVLTF
TGCGCCAGCAGCCAGGCCCGCACAGGCCGCTCTGGGGCCAACGTCCTGACTTTC
>14|NA|TRBJ2-5|TRBD2|TRBV29-1
CSVDLAGGSGAQYF
TGCAGCGTGGACTTAGCGGGGGGGAGTGGGGCCCAGTACTTC
>19|NA|TRBJ2-1|NA|TRBV11-2
CASSSDGRFSRTPYNEQFF
TGTGCCAGCAGCTCAGATGGGCGATTCAGCAGGACCCCTTACAATGAGCAGTTCTTC
>16|NA|TRBJ2-5|NA|TRBV7-8
CASSFVTTGLQETQYF
TGTGCCAGCAGCTTCGTAACTACAGGCTTACAAGAGACCCAGTACTTC
>16|NA|TRBJ2-1|TRBD2|TRBV7-3
CASSPGGLAGSSEQFF
TGTGCCAGCAGCCCAGGCGGACTAGCAGGTTCTAGTGAGCAGTTCTTC
>15|NA|TRBJ2-2|TRBD2|TRBV11-2
CASSPRTSHTGVLFF
TGCGCCAGTAGCCCCCGGACTAGCCACACCGGGGTGCTGTTTTTT
>15|many|TRBJ1-2|NA|TRBV6-1
CASSESGGLHYGYTF
TGTGCCAGCAGTGAATCGGGGGGTTTGCACTATGGCTACACCTTC
>14|NA|TRBJ1-5|TRBD1|TRBV12-3/TRBV12-4
CASREGTGSATQHF
TGTGCCAGCAGGGAGGGGACAGGTTCTGCTACGCAGCATTTT
>14|NA|TRBJ2-7|NA|TRBV6-5
CASRPGHISYEQYF
TGTGCCAGCAGGCCGGGACATATCTCCTACGAGCAGTATTTC
>14|NA|TRBJ2-5|NA|TRBV7-2
CASRDSSAAETQYF
TGTGCCAGCAGGGATTCTAGCGCCGCGGAGACCCAGTACTTC
>12|NA|TRBJ2-3|NA|TRBV6-5
CASVQGTDTQYF
TGTGCCAGCGTACAGGGCACCGATACGCAATATTTT
>13|NA|TRBJ2-1|TRBD2|TRBV29-1
CSLLGLGDNEQFF
TGTAGTCTACTGGGACTAGGAGACAATGAGCAGTTCTTC
>15|NA|TRBJ2-1|NA|TRBV4-3
CASSPSPNSYNEQLF
TGCGCTAGCAGCCCAAGTCCCAACTCCTACAATGAGCAGTTATTC
>21|few|TRBJ2-1|TRBD2|TRBV11-2
CASSFQHGLGREWWNYNEQFF
TGTGCCAGCAGCTTCCAGCATGGGTTGGGGCGGGAGTGGTGGAACTACAATGAACAGTTCTTC
>15|NA|TRBJ2-1|TRBD2|TRBV11-3
CVSSPTSGSYNKQFF
TGTGTCAGCAGCCCGACTAGCGGGAGCTACAATAAGCAGTTCTTC
>17|NA|TRBJ1-2|NA|TRBV6-5
CASSFQATGGNNYEYTF
TGTGCCAGCAGTTTCCAAGCGACAGGAGGCAATAACTATGAGTACACCTTC
>16|NA|TRBJ1-5|NA|TRBV4-2
CASSQESGVSNQPQHF
TGTGCCAGCAGCCAAGAGTCCGGAGTCAGCAATCAGCCCCAGCATTTT
>13|NA|TRBJ2-7|TRBD2|TRBV11-2
CASTFGGAIEQYF
TGTGCCAGCACCTTCGGGGGGGCTATCGAGCAGTACTTC
>16|few|TRBJ2-6|NA|TRBV6-2/TRBV6-3
CASKGRFPSGANVLTF
TGTGCCAGCAAGGGCAGGTTTCCTTCAGGGGCCAACGTCCTGACTTTC
>16|once|TRBJ2-2|NA|TRBV4-2
CASSQDLARNTGELFF
TGTGCCAGCAGCCAAGACCTAGCGAGGAACACCGGGGAGCTGTTTTTC
>13|many|TRBJ2-1|NA|TRBV29-1
CSVEGLGLGEQFF
TGCAGCGTTGAAGGGTTGGGCCTCGGGGAGCAGTTCTTC
>15|once|TRBJ2-3|TRBD1|TRBV6-5
CTSSYGTGEGDTQYF
TGTACCAGCAGTTACGGGACAGGGGAGGGAGATACACAGTATTTT
>14|once|TRBJ2-7|TRBD2|TRBV6-2/TRBV6-3
CASSRTSGSGEQYF
TGTGCCAGCAGTCGGACTAGCGGGAGTGGGGAGCAATACTTC
>14|NA|TRBJ2-5|NA|TRBV4-3
CASSQHRAQVTQYF
TGCGCCAGCAGCCAGCACAGGGCCCAAGTGACCCAGTATTTC
>14|NA|TRBJ2-2|NA|TRBV25-1
CANSEGTDTGELFF
TGTGCCAACAGTGAGGGAACAGACACCGGCGAGCTGTTTTTT
>13|NA|TRBJ2-7|NA|TRBV7-6
CASSLTQAYEQYF
TGTGCCAGCAGCTTAACTCAAGCCTACGAGCAGTACTTC
>13|NA|TRBJ2-1|NA|TRBV6-5
CASMLGSYNEQFF
TGTGCCAGCATGTTAGGGAGTTACAATGAGCAGTTCTTC
>15|NA|TRBJ2-7|TRBD2|TRBV7-3
CASSSSGTSGYEHYF
TGTGCCAGCAGCTCCTCGGGGACTAGCGGCTACGAGCACTACTTC
>16|NA|TRBJ2-7|NA|TRBV6-1
CAASEALGEPSYEQYF
TGTGCCGCCAGTGAAGCGCTAGGGGAGCCTAGCTACGAGCAGTACTTC
>14|NA|TRBJ2-5|NA|TRBV11-2
CASSLGHVQETQYF
TGTGCCAGCAGCCTCGGACATGTACAAGAGACCCAGTACTTC
>14|NA|TRBJ2-5|TRBD1|TRBV9
CASSPWDREETQYF
TGTGCCAGCAGCCCCTGGGACAGGGAAGAGACCCAGTACTTC
>12|NA|TRBJ2-5|NA|TRBV6-5
CTGSYSQETQYF
TGTACCGGCAGTTACTCACAAGAGACCCAGTACTTC
>14|NA|TRBJ2-3|NA|TRBV29-1
CSFAVIGSTDTQCF
TGCAGTTTTGCGGTAATAGGGAGCACAGATACACAGTGTTTT